This TCR beta chain came from a study of identifying expanded T cells in peripheral blood. Here immunoSEQ multiplex PCR was the method, and the copy in TCRdb shows in-frame clones only, minus some. Of some 78,000 clones detected, roughly 84% appear once; the ten largest clones hold around a fifth. No infections or other immune events were documented during collection. To note about this clone: The antigen is unknown.

Points from the study as a whole: Variance in clone template counts between roughly 2-week samples significantly increased with total template count across all healthy donors. Over about two and four weeks, about 17 and 20 clones changed, versus 1.2 between replicates.

CDR1 and CDR2 (germline): SGHVS, FNYEAQ. Trimming took 1 base from V and 3 from J, leaving 13 bases between them. The CDR3 length is 15 residues. The source material was blood. The sequence came from a person aged 18 to 69 in good health. The chain joins TRBV7-6 to TRBJ2-7, with a possible D match to TRBD1 (5 bases). The CDR3 region is CASSLGDSSNYEQYF. In DNA, the CDR3 is TGTGCCAGCAGCTTAGGAGACAGTTCCAACTACGAGCAGTACTTC. Based on the CDR3 plus reference TRBV7-6 and TRBJ2-7, the full variable domain is GAGVSQSPRYKVTKRGQDVALRCDPISGHVSLYWYRQALGQGPEFLTYFNYEAQQDKSGLPNDRFSAERPEGSISTLTIQRTEQRDSAMYRCASSLGDSSNYEQYFGPGTRLTVT.